This T cell receptor beta chain comes out of a study of sequential checkpoint blockade in melanoma. Regarding treatment: randomized to nivolumab then ipilimumab (arm A) or the reverse (arm B). PBMC sorting kept live CD3+CD8+ cells without CD19 or CD56. This clone is labeled medium-sized. Sequencing used immunoSEQ multiplex PCR; TCRdb keeps in-frame clones, though not all of them. Of 20,000 or so clones in the sample, around 65% were seen once. V lost 0 bases, J lost 7 bases, and 4 bases lay in between. The CDR3 covers 11 residues. The germline CDR1 and CDR2 sequences are MNHNY and SVGAGI (reference sequence).

The V gene is TRBV6-6, the J gene TRBJ2-7; no clear D. Here the sequenced sample was CD8+ T cells sorted from blood (inferred from file names), taken from a patient given nivolumab and ipilimumab in sequence. This sequence originates from a human donor with melanoma. Written as DNA, the CDR3 is TGTGCCAGCAGTTACTCGTCTGAGCAGTACTTC. Its translation: CASSYSSEQYF.